One sample yielded the 8 T cell receptor beta chains listed below, sequenced in a study of control samples from healthy donors and cancer patients. Profiling relied on immunoSEQ multiplex PCR, and the TCRdb table lists in-frame clones only, not all of them. The sample lists some 71,000 clones, 90% occurring once. Material for sequencing was PBMCs. The receptor source for this set is a woman in her forties or fifties with colorectal cancer.

The chain carries TRBV19 and TRBJ1-4; 8 bases match TRBD1. The ends lost 2 bases at V and 8 bases at J; junction bases unmatched: 7. The CDR3 runs 15 residues. The germline gives CDR1 LNHDA, CDR2 SQIVND (reference sequence). The CDR3 loop reads CASSINPGGDEKLFF. The CDR3 DNA follows: TGTGCCAGTAGTATAAATCCAGGGGGCGACGAAAAACTGTTTTTT. Full variable domain (missing parts from reference TRBV19 and TRBJ1-4): DGGITQSPKYLFRKEGQNVTLSCEQNLNHDAMYWYRQDPGQGLRLIYYSQIVNDFQKGDIAEGYSVSREKKESFPLTVTSAQKNPTAFYLCASSINPGGDEKLFFGSGTQLSVL.

This sequence joins TRBV27 and TRBJ1-6; D unresolved. The CDR3 totals 18 residues. Trimming stripped 5 bases from V and 1 base from J, with 18 bases between. Germline V CDR1 and CDR2: MNHEY, SMNVEV (reference sequence). CDR3 bases: TGTGCCAGCAGTCTCACCCCCCTGGGTATATCCTATAATTCACCCCTCCACTTT. Amino acids: CASSLTPLGISYNSPLHF.

This rearrangement joins TRBV7-3 to TRBJ1-1, with 7 bases lining up with TRBD1. Germline CDR1 and CDR2: SGHTA and FQGTGA. This CDR3 comprises 13 residues. After removal of 6 bases from V and 5 bases from J, the junction contained 6 bases not matched to a gene. The CDR3 protein is CASRTQQGTEAFF. As DNA, the CDR3 is TGTGCCAGCAGAACCCAACAGGGGACTGAAGCTTTCTTT.

This rearrangement joins TRBV7-3 to TRBJ1-1; no firm D call. The germline CDR1 and CDR2 sequences are SGHTA and FQGTGA. Trimming removed 2 bases at V and 0 bases at J, with 4 bases between. This CDR3 region has 13 residues. This CDR3 reads CASSLYLNTEAFF. The CDR3 DNA reads TGTGCCAGCAGCTTATATTTGAACACTGAAGCTTTCTTT. The full variable domain, rest sourced from reference TRBV7-3 and TRBJ1-1, is GAGVSQTPSNKVTEKGKYVELRCDPISGHTALYWYRQSLGQGPEFLIYFQGTGAADDSGLPNDRFFAVRPEGSVSTLKIQRTERGDSAVYLCASSLYLNTEAFFGQGTRLTVV.

The chain couples TRBV9 to TRBJ2-6; D is ambiguous. Germline assignment: CDR1 SGDLS and CDR2 YYNGEE. The CDR3 consists of 15 residues. The V end was cut by 3 bases, the J end by 0 bases, with 7 bases between. The CDR3 is CASSDQVSGANVLTF. CDR3 DNA sequence: TGTGCCAGCAGCGATCAGGTCTCTGGGGCCAACGTCCTGACTTTC.

CDR3 loop: CASSPTTGSTDTQYF. The DNA for the CDR3 is TGCGCCAGCAGCCCGACGACAGGGTCCACAGATACGCAGTATTTT. The rearrangement joins TRBV5-1 to TRBJ2-3; 7 bases map to TRBD1. The length of the CDR3 is 15 residues. Germline V lookup: CDR1 SGHRS, CDR2 YFSETQ. V shed 4 bases and J 2 bases; nucleotides not matched to a gene: 7.

This rearrangement joins TRBV12-5 to TRBJ2-1; 9 nucleotides align to TRBD2. CDR1 and CDR2 from the germline V gene are LGHNT and FRNRAP. The CDR3 consists of 14 residues. Trimming at V came to 6 bases and at J to 6 bases, leaving 6 bases not matched to a gene. CDR3 sequence reads: CASGRGGGVNEQFF. Written as DNA, the CDR3 is TGTGCTAGTGGACGAGGCGGGGGGGTCAATGAGCAGTTCTTC.

This chain uses TRBV7-9 with TRBJ1-1, with D perhaps matching TRBD1 (5 bases). Trimming took off 8 bases at V and 6 bases at J, with 13 bases between the two ends. CDR3 size: 12 residues. Germline V gene sequence: CDR1 SEHNR, CDR2 FQNEAQ (reference sequence). CDR3 in amino acids: CASGTLGAEAFF. The CDR3 DNA sequence: TGTGCCAGCGGCACCCTGGGGGCTGAAGCTTTCTTT.